A single sample gave rise to the 22 T cell receptor beta chains below, sequenced in a study of blood T cell repertoires in COVID-19 (dated by TCRdb to the early 2020s). Library method: the immunoSEQ multiplex PCR assay. TCRdb stores this immuneACCESS table with in-frame sequences only. Part of the clones is absent; in the studies checked, under half of the shortfall reflects unresolved V genes, and no reason is known for the rest. The sample table shows over 150,000 clones, and around 85% are seen once. The top ten clones comprise about 3.5% of the sample. Sequencing input: PBMCs or T cells enriched from blood (not recorded which). The origin of the receptors is a woman aged 25 to 39 who had recovered from COVID-19.

The chain has TRBV19 and TRBJ1-6; no definite D call. There are 17 residues in the CDR3. V was pared by 7 bases and J by 6 bases, with 22 bases between. Per the germline V gene, CDR1 is LNHDA and CDR2 is SQIVND (reference sequence). CDR3 in DNA: TGTGCCAGTACGGCGTCGTGGAGGCCGACGTCTAATTCACCCCTCCACTTT. Its translation: CASTASWRPTSNSPLHF.

This chain connects TRBV6-5 to TRBJ2-1; perhaps TRBD2 as D (6 bases). CDR1 is MNHEY and CDR2 is SVGAGI in the germline V gene. This CDR3 has 14 residues. Trimming removed 6 bases from V and 8 bases from J, with 17 bases in between. CDR3 region: CASSPGPGVDEQFF. CDR3 DNA: TGTGCCAGCAGCCCCGGCCCGGGGGTCGATGAGCAGTTCTTC.

The chain couples TRBV4-1 to TRBJ2-3; TRBD2 matches at 7 bases. This CDR3 has 15 amino acids. Germline V CDR1 and CDR2: MGHRA, YSYEKL. V lost 6 bases to trimming and J lost 2 bases; unmatched junction nucleotides: 8. The CDR3 sequence is CASSRTSANTDTQYF. The CDR3 bases are TGCGCCAGCAGTCGAACTAGCGCGAACACAGATACGCAGTATTTT.

The chain employs TRBV3-1 (or the pseudogene TRBV3-2) and TRBJ2-2; weak D call: TRBD1 (6 bases). CDR3 length equals 16 residues. With 4 bases removed from V and 6 bases from J, the gap between germline ends came to 18 bases. Germline loops: CDR1 LGHDT, CDR2 YNNKEL (reference sequence). Written as DNA, the CDR3 is TGTGCCAGCAGCCGGGGGCAGGGGTCAGTCGCCGGGGAGCTGTTTTTT. Amino acids: CASSRGQGSVAGELFF.

The chain has TRBV5-1 and TRBJ2-5; no clear D. V lost 0 bases to trimming and J lost 4 bases, with 13 bases between them. The germline V gene encodes CDR1 SGHRS and CDR2 YFSETQ. The CDR3 is made up of 15 amino acids. CDR3 bases: TGCGCCAGCAGCTTGGTGCCCTCCGCGGCAGAGACCCAGTACTTC. Amino acids: CASSLVPSAAETQYF.

V gene TRBV18 combines with J gene TRBJ1-6, with a possible D match to TRBD1 (5 bases). This CDR3 contains 15 residues. CDR1 is KGHSH and CDR2 is LQKENI in the germline V gene. V was cut by 6 bases and J by 5 bases, with 14 bases left in between. This chain's CDR3 is CASSPKTVNNSPLHF. CDR3 in DNA: TGTGCCAGCTCGCCGAAGACAGTAAATAATTCACCCCTCCACTTT.

This sequence joins TRBV5-6 and TRBJ2-1; 11 nucleotides align to TRBD2. Germline assignment: CDR1 SGHDT and CDR2 YYEEEE. The V gene end was trimmed by 1 base and the J gene end by 8 bases; junction bases not matched to a gene: 11. This CDR3 is built from 17 residues. CDR3 in amino acids: CASSLRSGRARGHEQFF. CDR3 coding DNA: TGTGCCAGCAGCTTGCGTAGCGGGAGGGCCAGGGGCCATGAGCAGTTCTTC.

This clone has a single count. The chain carries TRBV5-1 and TRBJ1-4; D not certain. The germline V gene has CDR1 SGHRS and CDR2 YFSETQ. This CDR3 is built from 15 residues. The V and J ends lost 0 bases and 4 bases respectively, with 10 bases between them. The CDR3 reads CASSLASGINEKLFF. CDR3 nucleotides: TGCGCCAGCAGCTTGGCGTCGGGTATTAATGAAAAACTGTTTTTT.

The CDR3 bases are TGCGCCAGCAGCTTGGATTCAGGGTTTAAGGGATATGGCTACACCTTC. Encoded protein: CASSLDSGFKGYGYTF. This chain links TRBV5-1 with TRBJ1-2; possible D gene TRBD1, 5 bases. Germline V gene data show CDR1 as SGHRS and CDR2 as YFSETQ. CDR3 size: 16 residues. With 0 bases removed from V and 5 bases from J, the gap between germline ends came to 17 bases.

This rearrangement joins TRBV12-3 or TRBV12-4 to TRBJ1-4; TRBD1 matches 8 bases. CDR3 length equals 11 residues. Trimming removed 5 bases from V and 15 bases from J; junction bases left unmatched: 5. DNA for the CDR3: TGTGCCAGCAGTCAGGGACAGGTTGTGTTTTTT. This sequence encodes CASSQGQVVFF.

The V gene is TRBV3-1 (or the pseudogene TRBV3-2), the J gene TRBJ2-1; 13 bases agree with TRBD2. Trimming took 4 bases from V and 11 from J; bases not matched to a gene: 11. This CDR3 region has 16 residues. CDR1 and CDR2 (germline): LGHDT, YNNKEL (reference sequence). The CDR3, as DNA: TGTGCCAGCAGCCTGACTCAAGGACTAGCGGGAGATAAGCAGTTCTTC. It encodes CASSLTQGLAGDKQFF.

The chain uses TRBV9 and TRBJ1-6; TRBD1 aligns across 8 bases. With V trimmed by 0 bases and J by 6 bases, 2 bases remained unmatched. The CDR3 is 15 residues long. Germline V CDR1 and CDR2: SGDLS, YYNGEE. The CDR3 loop is CASSVAGQGNSPLHF. The DNA for the CDR3 is TGTGCCAGCAGCGTAGCAGGACAGGGTAATTCACCCCTCCACTTT. Complete variable domain (other parts from reference TRBV9 and TRBJ1-6): DSGVTQTPKHLITATGQRVTLRCSPRSGDLSVYWYQQSLDQGLQFLIQYYNGEERAKGNILERFSAQQFPDLHSELNLSSLELGDSALYFCASSVAGQGNSPLHFGNGTRLTVT.

This clone was counted only a few times. The rearrangement links TRBV10-3 to TRBJ1-6, with D uncertain. The germline V gene encodes CDR1 ENHRY and CDR2 SYGVKD. The V end lost 6 bases, the J end lost 1 base, and 10 bases lay between the germline ends. The CDR3 spans 15 residues. CDR3 loop: CAIRDSGSYNSPLHF. The DNA for the CDR3 is TGTGCCATCAGGGACTCGGGTTCCTATAATTCACCCCTCCACTTT.

J is TRBJ1-3 and V is TRBV29-1; a possible D gene is TRBD1 (6 bases). The CDR3 is 14 residues long. Trimming stripped 4 bases from V and 0 bases from J, with 10 bases between. In germline, CDR1 is SQVTM, CDR2 ANQGSEA. The CDR3 DNA is TGCAGCGTTGGACAGGAATTCTCTGGAAACACCATATATTTT. It is translated as CSVGQEFSGNTIYF.

This clone was detected only a few times. V gene TRBV28 combines with J gene TRBJ1-2, with TRBD1 as a possible D gene (6 bases). V was pared by 4 bases and J by 0 bases, with 12 bases between. Germline V lookup: CDR1 MDHEN, CDR2 SYDVKM. The CDR3 is made up of 15 amino acids. CDR3: CASSSRGLANYGYTF. CDR3 in DNA: TGTGCCAGCAGTTCCAGGGGCCTAGCTAACTATGGCTACACCTTC.

This chain joins TRBV5-5 and TRBJ2-1; 9 bases line up with TRBD2. Unmatched junction bases numbered 6, after V lost 2 bases and J lost 3 bases. Per the germline V gene, CDR1 is SGHKS and CDR2 is YYEKEE (reference sequence). This CDR3 region has 16 residues. CDR3 nucleotides: TGTGCCAGCAGCTTAACGTCAGCGGGAGGCTACAATGAGCAGTTCTTC. It codes for CASSLTSAGGYNEQFF.

V is TRBV9 and J is TRBJ1-1; a weak D match, TRBD1 (5 bases). From germline, CDR1 is SGDLS and CDR2 YYNGEE. The V end was cut by 4 bases, the J end by 9 bases, with 13 bases between. CDR3 length: 12 amino acids. CDR3 protein: CASSQGTRKAFF. The CDR3, as DNA: TGTGCCAGCAGCCAGGGTACTCGAAAAGCTTTCTTT.

The chain joins TRBV27 to TRBJ1-1, with a tentative D call TRBD1 (5 bases). From germline, CDR1 is MNHEY and CDR2 SMNVEV (reference sequence). With 5 bases removed from V and 7 bases from J, the gap between germline ends came to 17 bases. This CDR3 contains 14 residues. As DNA, the CDR3 is TGTGCCAGCAGTCCAGGTACTCAGGGAAATGAAGCTTTCTTT. Translation gives CASSPGTQGNEAFF.

The CDR3 nucleotides read TGTGCCAGCAGTTCATTTGGCTACACCTTC. The encoded protein is CASSSFGYTF. The V call is TRBV28, the J call TRBJ1-2; D is unclear. With 4 bases removed from V and 7 bases from J, the gap between germline ends came to 4 bases. The CDR3 has 10 residues. CDR1 is MDHEN and CDR2 is SYDVKM in the germline V gene.

V and J are TRBV3-1 (or the pseudogene TRBV3-2) and TRBJ1-4, with TRBD1 as a possible D gene (6 bases). The CDR3 sequence is 15 residues long. Germline assignment: CDR1 LGHDT and CDR2 YNNKEL (reference sequence). The V and J ends lost 8 bases and 1 base respectively, with 14 bases between them. The CDR3 region is CASGTWGRTNEKLFF. Here the CDR3 DNA reads TGTGCCAGCGGGACCTGGGGGCGAACTAATGAAAAACTGTTTTTT.

The J gene is TRBJ2-7, the V gene TRBV18, with 9 bases fitting TRBD2. V dropped 5 bases and J dropped 6; count of bases not matched to a gene: 8. CDR1 and CDR2 from the germline V gene are KGHSH and LQKENI. The CDR3 totals 14 residues. The CDR3 protein is CASSGGRARGEQYF. The CDR3 nucleotides read TGTGCCAGCTCAGGCGGGAGGGCCCGGGGCGAGCAGTACTTC.

This chain joins TRBV7-6 and TRBJ1-2; TRBD1 matches at 9 bases. CDR1 and CDR2 from the germline V gene are SGHVS and FNYEAQ. The ends lost 2 bases at V and 8 bases at J; junction bases unmatched: 9. This CDR3 comprises 15 residues. CDR3: CASSLSVGTGTGYTF. CDR3 sequence (DNA): TGTGCCAGCAGCTTATCCGTCGGGACAGGGACGGGCTACACCTTC.